Sequencing of this T cell receptor (beta chain) was carried out in a study of cytomegalovirus exposure and HLA in healthy donors. On the study more broadly: Some 200 million T cells yielded more than 90 million unique TCR beta sequences, as an earlier analysis found. HLA-typed donors were the source of about 85 million unique TCRs, which an early data release held.

On this clone itself: Its matching antigen is unknown.

The PCR made use of 60 Vbeta and 13 Jbeta primers. Clones were read by immunoSEQ multiplex PCR, and TCRdb kept only the in-frame ones, dropping some. The table includes over 150,000 clones, around 69% detected once. The study, taken as a whole, reports: Several of the most significant clusters appeared linked to common viral pathogens, based on a later analysis. Rare TCR sequences predominated, though certain public TCRs were found in many donors.

This CDR3 contains 15 residues. Germline values: CDR1 SGDLS, CDR2 YYNGEE. Trimming pared 0 bases from V and 0 bases from J, leaving 9 bases between. The source is a woman in her twenties or thirties in good health and CMV-seronegative. The sequencing input was PBMCs. The J gene is TRBJ2-5, the V gene TRBV9; D call uncertain. CDR3 bases: TGTGCCAGCAGCGTAGGGGTGGAGAACCAAGAGACCCAGTACTTC. Its protein is CASSVGVENQETQYF.